The present T cell receptor (beta chain) was sequenced within a study of tumor-infiltrating lymphocytes in localized non-small cell lung cancer. Study-wide context: From each patient, both tumor and uninvolved lung, non-adjacent to tumor, were sampled. Study-level results: Each assay used a separate piece of the same tissue.

The protocol was immunoSEQ multiplex PCR, while the TCRdb copy is restricted to in-frame clones and leaves out a portion. The sample records around 5,200 clones, approximately 70% being singletons. The germline CDR1 and CDR2 sequences are SNHLY and FYNNEI. The CDR3 consists of 13 residues. The V gene lost 7 bases and the J gene lost 2 bases, with 10 bases spanning the gap. Details on this clone: Its target is not known.

The receptor was derived from a human donor with non-small cell lung cancer. The V gene is TRBV2, the J gene TRBJ2-3; D is ambiguous. Sequenced material: uninvolved lung tissue not adjacent to the tumor. In DNA form, the CDR3 reads TGTGCCAGCACCCGAGAGAACACAGATACGCAGTATTTT. Its translation: CASTRENTDTQYF.